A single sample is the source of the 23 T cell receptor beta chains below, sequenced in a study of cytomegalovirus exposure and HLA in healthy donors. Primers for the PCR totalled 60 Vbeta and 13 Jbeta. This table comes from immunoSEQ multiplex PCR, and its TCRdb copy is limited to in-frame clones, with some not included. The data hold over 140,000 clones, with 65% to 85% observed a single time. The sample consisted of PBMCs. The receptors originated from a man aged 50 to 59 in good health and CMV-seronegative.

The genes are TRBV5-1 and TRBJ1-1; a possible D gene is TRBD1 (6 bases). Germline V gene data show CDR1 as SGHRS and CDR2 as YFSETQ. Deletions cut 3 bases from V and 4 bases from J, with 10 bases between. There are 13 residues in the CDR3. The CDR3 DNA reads TGCGCCAGCAGCTCGGGACAACGCACTGAAGCTTTCTTT. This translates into CASSSGQRTEAFF.

CDR3 in amino acids: CASSPRTGWHEQYF. DNA of the CDR3: TGTGCCAGCAGCCCCCGGACAGGTTGGCACGAGCAGTACTTC. The V and J genes are TRBV11-3 and TRBJ2-7; 7 nucleotides match TRBD1. J gave up 5 bases and V 5 bases, and 9 bases lay outside the gene matches. CDR3 length: 14 amino acids. Per germline, CDR1 SGHNT and CDR2 YENEEA. The whole variable domain, filled in from reference TRBV11-3 and TRBJ2-7, reads EAGVVQSPRYKIIEKKQPVAFWCNPISGHNTLYWYLQNLGQGPELLIRYENEEAVDDSQLPKDRFSAERLKGVDSTLKIQPAELGDSAVYLCASSPRTGWHEQYFGPGTRLTVT.

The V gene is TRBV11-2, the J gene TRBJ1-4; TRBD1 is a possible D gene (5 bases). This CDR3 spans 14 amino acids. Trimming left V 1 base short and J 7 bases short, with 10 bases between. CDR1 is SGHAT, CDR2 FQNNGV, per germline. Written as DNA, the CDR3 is TGTGCCAGCAGCTTAGCAGGGCTGGGTGAAAAACTGTTTTTT. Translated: CASSLAGLGEKLFF.

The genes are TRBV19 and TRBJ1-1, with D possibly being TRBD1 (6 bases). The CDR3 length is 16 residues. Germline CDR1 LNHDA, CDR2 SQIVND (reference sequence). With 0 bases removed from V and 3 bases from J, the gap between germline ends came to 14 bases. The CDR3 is CASSIEAHRADTEAFF. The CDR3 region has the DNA TGTGCCAGTAGTATAGAGGCTCACAGGGCGGACACTGAAGCTTTCTTT.

Here the CDR3 DNA reads TGCAGCGTCTTTGTCGGGGGGAAAAGCACTGAAGCTTTCTTT. This translates into CSVFVGGKSTEAFF. The rearrangement links TRBV29-1 to TRBJ1-1; perhaps TRBD1 as D (5 bases). CDR3 size: 14 residues. Trimming left V 6 bases short and J 4 bases short, with 18 bases between. The germline gives CDR1 SQVTM, CDR2 ANQGSEA.

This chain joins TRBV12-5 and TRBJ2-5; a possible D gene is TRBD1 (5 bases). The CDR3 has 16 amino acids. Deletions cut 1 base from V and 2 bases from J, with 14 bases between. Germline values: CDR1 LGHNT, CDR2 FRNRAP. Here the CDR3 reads CASGLGTPFAQETQYF. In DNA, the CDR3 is TGTGCTAGTGGTTTGGGGACACCCTTTGCACAAGAGACCCAGTACTTC.

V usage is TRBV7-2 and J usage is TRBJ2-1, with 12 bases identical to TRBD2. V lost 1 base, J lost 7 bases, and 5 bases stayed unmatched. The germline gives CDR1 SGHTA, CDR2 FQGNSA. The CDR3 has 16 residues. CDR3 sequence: CASSLGASGRDNEQFF. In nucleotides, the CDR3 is TGTGCCAGCAGCTTAGGGGCTAGCGGGAGGGATAATGAGCAGTTCTTC.

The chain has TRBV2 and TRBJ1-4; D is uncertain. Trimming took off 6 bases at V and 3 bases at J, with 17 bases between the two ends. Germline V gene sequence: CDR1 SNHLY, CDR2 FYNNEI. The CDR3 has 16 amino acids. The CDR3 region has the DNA TGTGCCAGCAGACCCAGTCCCGGGGTGTCTAATGAAAAACTGTTTTTT. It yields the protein CASRPSPGVSNEKLFF.

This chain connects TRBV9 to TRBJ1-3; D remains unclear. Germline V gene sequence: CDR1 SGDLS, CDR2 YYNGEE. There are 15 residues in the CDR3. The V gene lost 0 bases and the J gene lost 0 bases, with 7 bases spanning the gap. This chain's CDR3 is CASSVDGFSGNTIYF. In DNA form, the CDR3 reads TGTGCCAGCAGCGTAGACGGGTTCTCTGGAAACACCATATATTTT. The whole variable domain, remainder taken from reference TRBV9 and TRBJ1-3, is DSGVTQTPKHLITATGQRVTLRCSPRSGDLSVYWYQQSLDQGLQFLIQYYNGEERAKGNILERFSAQQFPDLHSELNLSSLELGDSALYFCASSVDGFSGNTIYFGEGSWLTVV.

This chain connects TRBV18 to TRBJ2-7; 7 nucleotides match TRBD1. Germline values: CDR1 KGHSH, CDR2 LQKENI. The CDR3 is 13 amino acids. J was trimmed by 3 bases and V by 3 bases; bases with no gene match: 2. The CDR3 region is CASSPGQNYEQYF. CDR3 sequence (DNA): TGTGCCAGCTCACCGGGACAGAACTACGAGCAGTACTTC.

CDR3 bases: TGTGCCAGCAGCTTAGGCCTAGCGGGAGAATACGAGCAGTACTTC. Translating gives CASSLGLAGEYEQYF. V is TRBV11-3 and J is TRBJ2-7; 10 bases agree with TRBD2. Germline loops: CDR1 SGHNT, CDR2 YENEEA. The trim removed 1 base at V and 4 bases at J, leaving 4 bases unmatched. The CDR3 spans 15 residues.

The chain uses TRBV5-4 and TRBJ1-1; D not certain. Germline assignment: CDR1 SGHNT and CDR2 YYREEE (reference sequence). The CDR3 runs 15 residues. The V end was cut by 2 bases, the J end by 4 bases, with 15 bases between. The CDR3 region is CASSLGAKTGTEAFF. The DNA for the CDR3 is TGTGCCAGCAGCTTAGGAGCCAAAACGGGCACTGAAGCTTTCTTT. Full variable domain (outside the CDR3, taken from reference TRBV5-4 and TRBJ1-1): ETGVTQSPTHLIKTRGQQVTLRCSSQSGHNTVSWYQQALGQGPQFIFQYYREEENGRGNFPPRFSGLQFPNYSSELNVNALELDDSALYLCASSLGAKTGTEAFFGQGTRLTVV.

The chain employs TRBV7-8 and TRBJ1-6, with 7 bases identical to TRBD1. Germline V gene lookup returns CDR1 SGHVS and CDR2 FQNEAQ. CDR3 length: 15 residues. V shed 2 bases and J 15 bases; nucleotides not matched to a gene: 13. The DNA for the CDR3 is TGTGCCAGCAGCTTAACGGCAGGGGGATTGAAACACCTCCACTTT. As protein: CASSLTAGGLKHLHF.

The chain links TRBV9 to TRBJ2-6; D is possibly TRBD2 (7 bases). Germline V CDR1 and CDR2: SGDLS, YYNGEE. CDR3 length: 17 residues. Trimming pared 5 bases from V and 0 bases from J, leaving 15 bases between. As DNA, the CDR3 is TGTGCCAGCAGAGGGGGGGCAGCGAGCTCTGGGGCCAACGTCCTGACTTTC. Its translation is CASRGGAASSGANVLTF.

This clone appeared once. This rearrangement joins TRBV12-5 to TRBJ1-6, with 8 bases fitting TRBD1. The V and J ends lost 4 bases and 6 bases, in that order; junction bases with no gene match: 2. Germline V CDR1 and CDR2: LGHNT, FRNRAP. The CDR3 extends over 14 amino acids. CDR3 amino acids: CASGWDRRNSPLHF. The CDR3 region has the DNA TGTGCTAGTGGTTGGGACAGGCGTAATTCACCCCTCCACTTT.

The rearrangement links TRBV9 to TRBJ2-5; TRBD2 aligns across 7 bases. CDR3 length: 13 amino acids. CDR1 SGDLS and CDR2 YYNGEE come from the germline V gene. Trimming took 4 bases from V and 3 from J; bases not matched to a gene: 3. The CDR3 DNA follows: TGTGCCAGCAGCCCTGGGGGGGAAGAGACCCAGTACTTC. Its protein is CASSPGGEETQYF.

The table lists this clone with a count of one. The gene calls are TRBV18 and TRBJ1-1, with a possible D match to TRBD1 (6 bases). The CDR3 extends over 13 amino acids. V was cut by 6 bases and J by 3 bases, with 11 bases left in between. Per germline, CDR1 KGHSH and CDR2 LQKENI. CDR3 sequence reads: CASSDSGDTEAFF. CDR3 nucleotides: TGTGCCAGCTCGGACTCAGGGGACACTGAAGCTTTCTTT.

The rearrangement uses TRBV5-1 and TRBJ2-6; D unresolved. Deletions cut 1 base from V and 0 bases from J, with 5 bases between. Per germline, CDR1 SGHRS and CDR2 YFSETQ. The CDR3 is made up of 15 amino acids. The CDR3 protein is CASSLSLSGANVLTF. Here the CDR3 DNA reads TGCGCCAGCAGCTTGTCTCTCTCTGGGGCCAACGTCCTGACTTTC.

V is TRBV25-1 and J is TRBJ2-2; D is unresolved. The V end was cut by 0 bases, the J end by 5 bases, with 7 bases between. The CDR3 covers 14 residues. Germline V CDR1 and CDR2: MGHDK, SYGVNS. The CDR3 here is CASSEYRETGELFF. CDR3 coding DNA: TGTGCCAGCAGTGAATATAGAGAGACCGGGGAGCTGTTTTTT.

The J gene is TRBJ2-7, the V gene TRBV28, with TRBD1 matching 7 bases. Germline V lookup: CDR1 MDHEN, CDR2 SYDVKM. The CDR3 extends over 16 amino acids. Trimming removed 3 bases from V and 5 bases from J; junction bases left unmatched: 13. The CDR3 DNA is TGTGCCAGCAGTTTTCCGCGACACAGGGGATACCACGAGCAGTACTTC. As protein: CASSFPRHRGYHEQYF.

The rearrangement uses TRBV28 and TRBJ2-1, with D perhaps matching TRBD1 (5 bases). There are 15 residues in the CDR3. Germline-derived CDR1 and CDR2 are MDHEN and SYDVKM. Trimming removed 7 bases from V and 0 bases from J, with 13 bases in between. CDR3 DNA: TGTGCCAGCATTCTTAGGACATCCTCCTACAATGAGCAGTTCTTC. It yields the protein CASILRTSSYNEQFF.

CDR3 amino acids: CASSESWRGGEQFF. The CDR3 DNA reads as TGCGCCAGCAGTGAGTCGTGGCGGGGGGGTGAGCAGTTCTTC. This chain links TRBV10-1 with TRBJ2-1, with 9 bases fitting TRBD2. This CDR3 is 14 amino acids long. Per germline, CDR1 WNHNN and CDR2 SYGVQD (reference sequence). J lost 9 bases, V lost 0 bases, and 3 bases had no gene match.

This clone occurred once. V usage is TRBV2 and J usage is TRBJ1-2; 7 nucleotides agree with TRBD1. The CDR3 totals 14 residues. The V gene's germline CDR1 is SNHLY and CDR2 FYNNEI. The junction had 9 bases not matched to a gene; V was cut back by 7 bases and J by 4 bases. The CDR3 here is CASTRQGEGYGYTF. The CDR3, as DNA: TGTGCCAGCACTCGACAGGGTGAAGGCTATGGCTACACCTTC.